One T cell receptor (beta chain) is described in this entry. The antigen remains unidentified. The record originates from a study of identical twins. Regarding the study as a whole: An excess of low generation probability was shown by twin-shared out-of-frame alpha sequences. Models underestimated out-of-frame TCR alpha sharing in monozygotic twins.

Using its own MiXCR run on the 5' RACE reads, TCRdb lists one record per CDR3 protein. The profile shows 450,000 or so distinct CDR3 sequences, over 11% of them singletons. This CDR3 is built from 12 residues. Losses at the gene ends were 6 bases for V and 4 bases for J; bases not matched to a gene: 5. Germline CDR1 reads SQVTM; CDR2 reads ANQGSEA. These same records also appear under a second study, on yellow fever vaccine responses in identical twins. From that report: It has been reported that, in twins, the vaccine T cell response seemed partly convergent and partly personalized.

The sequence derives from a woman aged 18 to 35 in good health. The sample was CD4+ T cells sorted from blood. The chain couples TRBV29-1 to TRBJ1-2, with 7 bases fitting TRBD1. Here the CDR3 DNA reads TGCAGCGTCCTGACAGGGACCTATGGCTACACCTTC. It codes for CSVLTGTYGYTF. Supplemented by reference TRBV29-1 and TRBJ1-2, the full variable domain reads SAVISQKPSRDICQRGTSLTIQCQVDSQVTMMFWYRQQPGQSLTLIATANQGSEATYESGFVIDKFPISRPNLTFSTLTVSNMSPEDSSIYLCSVLTGTYGYTFGSGTRLTVV.